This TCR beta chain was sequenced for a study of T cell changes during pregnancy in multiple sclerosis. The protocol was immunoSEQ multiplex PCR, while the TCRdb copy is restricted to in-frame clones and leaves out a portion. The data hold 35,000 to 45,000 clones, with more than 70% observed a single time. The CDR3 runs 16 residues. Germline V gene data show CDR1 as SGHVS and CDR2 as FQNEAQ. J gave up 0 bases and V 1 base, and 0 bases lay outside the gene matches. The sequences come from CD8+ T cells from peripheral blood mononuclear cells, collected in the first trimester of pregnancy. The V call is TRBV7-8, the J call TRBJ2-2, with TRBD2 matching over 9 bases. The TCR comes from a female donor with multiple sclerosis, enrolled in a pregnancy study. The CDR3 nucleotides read TGTGCCAGCAGCTTAGGACTAGCGGCGAACACCGGGGAGCTGTTTTTT. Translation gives CASSLGLAANTGELFF.